These T cell receptor beta chains were read from a single sample in a study of CD8 T cells in ankylosing spondylitis. TCRdb recomputed calls from the 5' RACE reads with MiXCR, one row per CDR3 protein. The repertoire has roughly 670,000 distinct CDR3 sequences, under 20% of them found once; the top ten carry around a fifth. The sample comprised blood, either unsorted or a sorted T cell fraction (not recorded which). Receptors originate from a male donor with ankylosing spondylitis. Both conserved end residues are part of each CDR3. The order of the fields is J gene, clone size, V gene, D gene, CDR3 protein, CDR3 DNA. The D gene is left open where the match is weak. Clone size appears in some rows only: once, few, many, or a class for an expanded clone.

j_gene: TRBJ1-1; abundance: once; v_gene: TRBV7-9; d_gene: .; CDR3aa: CASSLGEEGTEAFF; CDR3nt: TGTGCCAGCAGCTTAGGCGAAGAGGGCACTGAAGCTTTCTTT
j_gene: TRBJ2-3; abundance: .; v_gene: TRBV15; d_gene: TRBD2; CDR3aa: CATPGGRSADTQYF; CDR3nt: TGTGCCACCCCCGGCGGGAGGAGCGCAGATACGCAGTATTTT
j_gene: TRBJ2-3; abundance: .; v_gene: TRBV24-1; d_gene: TRBD2; CDR3aa: CATSDPQKRGDADTQYF; CDR3nt: TGTGCCACCAGTGATCCTCAGAAGCGGGGTGATGCAGATACGCAGTATTTT
j_gene: TRBJ2-1; abundance: .; v_gene: TRBV12-3/TRBV12-4; d_gene: .; CDR3aa: CASSYSTGGPSYNEQFF; CDR3nt: TGTGCCAGCAGTTATTCAACCGGGGGGCCTTCCTACAATGAGCAGTTCTTC
j_gene: TRBJ2-5; abundance: .; v_gene: TRBV6-1; d_gene: .; CDR3aa: CASSDPPTGTQYF; CDR3nt: TGTGCCAGCAGTGACCCCCCAACGGGTACCCAGTACTTC
j_gene: TRBJ2-3; abundance: .; v_gene: TRBV10-3; d_gene: .; CDR3aa: CAINSAELSTDTQYF; CDR3nt: TGTGCCATCAACAGCGCCGAGCTCAGCACAGATACGCAGTATTTT
j_gene: TRBJ2-2; abundance: few; v_gene: TRBV11-2; d_gene: .; CDR3aa: CASTDSLSGELFF; CDR3nt: TGTGCCAGCACCGATAGTCTTAGCGGGGAGCTGTTTTTT
j_gene: TRBJ2-7; abundance: few; v_gene: TRBV5-1; d_gene: .; CDR3aa: CASSFGSPGTAWRRSEQYF; CDR3nt: TGCGCCAGCAGCTTCGGGTCGCCAGGGACGGCTTGGAGGAGGAGCGAGCAGTACTTC
j_gene: TRBJ1-2; abundance: .; v_gene: TRBV19; d_gene: .; CDR3aa: CASSADRVYGYTF; CDR3nt: TGTGCCAGTAGTGCGGACCGAGTCTATGGCTACACCTTC
j_gene: TRBJ2-5; abundance: few; v_gene: TRBV7-2; d_gene: .; CDR3aa: CASSRSGYQETQYF; CDR3nt: TGTGCCAGCTCCCGTTCGGGATACCAAGAGACCCAGTACTTC
j_gene: TRBJ1-4; abundance: few; v_gene: TRBV28; d_gene: TRBD1; CDR3aa: CASSWDSRHPFEKLFF; CDR3nt: TGTGCCAGCAGTTGGGACAGCCGCCATCCATTTGAAAAACTGTTTTTT
j_gene: TRBJ2-1; abundance: few; v_gene: TRBV3-1; d_gene: TRBD2; CDR3aa: CASSQVGLAGGSYNEQFF; CDR3nt: TGTGCCAGCAGCCAAGTCGGTTTAGCGGGAGGGTCCTACAATGAGCAGTTCTTC
j_gene: TRBJ2-7; abundance: .; v_gene: TRBV12-3/TRBV12-4; d_gene: .; CDR3aa: CASSLVGIMSYEQYF; CDR3nt: TGTGCCAGCAGTTTGGTAGGGATCATGTCCTACGAGCAGTACTTC
j_gene: TRBJ2-5; abundance: few; v_gene: TRBV24-1; d_gene: TRBD2; CDR3aa: CATSDSGLARGETQYF; CDR3nt: TGTGCCACCAGTGATTCGGGACTAGCCAGGGGAGAGACCCAGTACTTC
j_gene: TRBJ2-1; abundance: .; v_gene: TRBV11-2; d_gene: TRBD2; CDR3aa: CASSPTRTSLSYNEQFF; CDR3nt: TGTGCCAGCAGCCCGACTAGGACTAGCCTATCCTACAATGAGCAGTTCTTC
j_gene: TRBJ2-3; abundance: few; v_gene: TRBV5-1; d_gene: TRBD2; CDR3aa: CASSFSGESTDTQYF; CDR3nt: TGCGCCAGCAGCTTTAGCGGGGAAAGCACAGATACGCAGTATTTT
j_gene: TRBJ2-3; abundance: few; v_gene: TRBV9; d_gene: TRBD2; CDR3aa: CASSASSGSKDTQYF; CDR3nt: TGTGCCAGCAGCGCCTCTAGCGGGAGTAAAGATACGCAGTATTTT
j_gene: TRBJ2-2; abundance: few; v_gene: TRBV12-3/TRBV12-4; d_gene: .; CDR3aa: CASSFSRVAGELFF; CDR3nt: TGTGCCAGCAGTTTTTCCCGGGTGGCCGGGGAGCTGTTTTTT
j_gene: TRBJ2-1; abundance: .; v_gene: TRBV6-1; d_gene: .; CDR3aa: CASSSPTGGNEQFF; CDR3nt: TGTGCCAGCAGTAGCCCCACTGGGGGAAATGAGCAGTTCTTC
j_gene: TRBJ2-7; abundance: .; v_gene: TRBV5-1; d_gene: .; CDR3aa: CASSLGLLIDEQYF; CDR3nt: TGCGCCAGCAGCTTGGGGCTCTTAATAGACGAGCAGTACTTC
j_gene: TRBJ1-1; abundance: few; v_gene: TRBV7-9; d_gene: .; CDR3aa: CASSQLSGYTEAFF; CDR3nt: TGTGCCAGCAGCCAACTGTCCGGGTACACTGAAGCTTTCTTT
j_gene: TRBJ2-1; abundance: few; v_gene: TRBV7-7; d_gene: .; CDR3aa: CASSALLTNEQFF; CDR3nt: TGTGCTAGCAGCGCACTACTTACCAATGAGCAGTTCTTC
j_gene: TRBJ1-3; abundance: few; v_gene: TRBV7-8; d_gene: .; CDR3aa: CASSLGPDVSGNTIYF; CDR3nt: TGTGCCAGCAGCTTAGGGCCGGACGTCTCTGGAAACACCATATATTTT
j_gene: TRBJ1-1; abundance: few; v_gene: TRBV29-1; d_gene: .; CDR3aa: CSAGPKEGYTEAFF; CDR3nt: TGCAGCGCGGGTCCCAAAGAGGGGTACACTGAAGCTTTCTTT
j_gene: TRBJ2-6; abundance: few; v_gene: TRBV30; d_gene: .; CDR3aa: CAFEVSGANVLTF; CDR3nt: TGTGCCTTCGAGGTTTCTGGGGCCAACGTCCTGACTTTC
j_gene: TRBJ2-1; abundance: many; v_gene: TRBV7-2; d_gene: .; CDR3aa: CASSLFGDEQFF; CDR3nt: TGTGCCAGCAGCTTATTCGGCGATGAGCAGTTCTTC
j_gene: TRBJ1-2; abundance: .; v_gene: TRBV10-3; d_gene: .; CDR3aa: CAISDQAGTTNYGYTF; CDR3nt: TGTGCCATCAGTGATCAAGCGGGGACGACTAACTATGGCTACACCTTC
j_gene: TRBJ1-1; abundance: .; v_gene: TRBV20-1; d_gene: .; CDR3aa: CSARVNLGTLDTEAFF; CDR3nt: TGCAGTGCTAGAGTAAACCTCGGGACATTAGACACTGAAGCTTTCTTT
j_gene: TRBJ2-5; abundance: .; v_gene: TRBV7-6; d_gene: .; CDR3aa: CASSSRPTPRYQETQYF; CDR3nt: TGTGCCAGCAGCTCCCGCCCGACTCCGCGTTACCAAGAGACCCAGTACTTC
j_gene: TRBJ1-4; abundance: many; v_gene: TRBV7-9; d_gene: .; CDR3aa: CASSPGQSATNEKLFF; CDR3nt: TGTGCCAGCAGCCCAGGACAGTCGGCAACTAATGAAAAACTGTTTTTT
j_gene: TRBJ2-3; abundance: .; v_gene: TRBV5-5; d_gene: .; CDR3aa: CASSQIQLRDTQYF; CDR3nt: TGTGCCAGCAGCCAAATCCAATTGCGGGATACGCAGTATTTT
j_gene: TRBJ1-3; abundance: few; v_gene: TRBV12-3/TRBV12-4; d_gene: .; CDR3aa: CASSSIWGNTIYF; CDR3nt: TGTGCCAGCAGTTCAATATGGGGAAACACCATATATTTT
j_gene: TRBJ2-1; abundance: .; v_gene: TRBV4-1; d_gene: .; CDR3aa: CASSPPTGPYNEQFF; CDR3nt: TGCGCCAGCAGCCCCCCAACGGGCCCTTACAATGAGCAGTTCTTC
j_gene: TRBJ1-5; abundance: few; v_gene: TRBV29-1; d_gene: .; CDR3aa: CSVGAGSNQPQHF; CDR3nt: TGCAGCGTGGGGGCAGGTAGCAATCAGCCCCAGCATTTT
j_gene: TRBJ2-2; abundance: few; v_gene: TRBV13; d_gene: TRBD1; CDR3aa: CASSLGQTGGELFF; CDR3nt: TGTGCCAGCAGCTTGGGACAGACGGGCGGGGAGCTGTTTTTT
j_gene: TRBJ2-3; abundance: .; v_gene: TRBV29-1; d_gene: .; CDR3aa: CSIRKAGQDTQYF; CDR3nt: TGCAGCATAAGAAAAGCGGGACAAGATACGCAGTATTTT
j_gene: TRBJ1-1; abundance: few; v_gene: TRBV6-1; d_gene: .; CDR3aa: CASSGGGFGMNTEAFF; CDR3nt: TGTGCCAGCAGTGGGGGGGGGTTCGGTATGAACACTGAAGCTTTCTTT
j_gene: TRBJ2-1; abundance: .; v_gene: TRBV20-1; d_gene: .; CDR3aa: CSARERHYEQFF; CDR3nt: TGCAGTGCTAGAGAGCGGCACTATGAGCAGTTCTTC
j_gene: TRBJ1-1; abundance: few; v_gene: TRBV29-1; d_gene: .; CDR3aa: CSVEGFGGKRTEAFF; CDR3nt: TGCAGCGTTGAAGGGTTTGGGGGAAAACGAACTGAAGCTTTCTTT
j_gene: TRBJ1-4; abundance: few; v_gene: TRBV5-4; d_gene: .; CDR3aa: CASSPGAGAFSEKLFF; CDR3nt: TGTGCCAGCAGTCCCGGCGCAGGGGCTTTTAGTGAAAAACTGTTTTTT
j_gene: TRBJ2-7; abundance: .; v_gene: TRBV20-1; d_gene: .; CDR3aa: CSARLRDRNFYEQYF; CDR3nt: TGCAGTGCTAGACTTCGGGACCGGAATTTCTACGAGCAGTACTTC
j_gene: TRBJ2-2; abundance: many; v_gene: TRBV3-1; d_gene: TRBD2; CDR3aa: CASSRPAGKDTGELFF; CDR3nt: TGTGCCAGCAGCCGTCCAGCGGGAAAGGACACCGGGGAGCTGTTTTTT
j_gene: TRBJ2-3; abundance: few; v_gene: TRBV9; d_gene: .; CDR3aa: CASSVDPTADTQYF; CDR3nt: TGTGCCAGCAGCGTAGACCCCACAGCAGATACGCAGTATTTT
j_gene: TRBJ2-3; abundance: few; v_gene: TRBV2; d_gene: TRBD1; CDR3aa: CASRNRGLVDTQYF; CDR3nt: TGTGCCAGCAGAAACAGGGGGCTGGTAGATACGCAGTATTTT
j_gene: TRBJ2-7; abundance: .; v_gene: TRBV6-2/TRBV6-3; d_gene: .; CDR3aa: CASSFRTAPYEQYF; CDR3nt: TGTGCCAGCAGTTTCCGGACAGCACCCTACGAGCAGTACTTC
j_gene: TRBJ1-6; abundance: .; v_gene: TRBV3-1; d_gene: .; CDR3aa: CASSPHGSDSPLHF; CDR3nt: TGTGCCAGCAGCCCCCATGGGTCCGATTCACCCCTCCACTTT
j_gene: TRBJ1-2; abundance: few; v_gene: TRBV12-5; d_gene: TRBD1; CDR3aa: CASGLVQGVLYGYTF; CDR3nt: TGTGCTAGTGGTTTGGTACAGGGGGTTCTCTATGGCTACACCTTC
j_gene: TRBJ2-7; abundance: .; v_gene: TRBV7-8; d_gene: .; CDR3aa: CASSAGRNYEQYF; CDR3nt: TGTGCCAGCAGCGCCGGGAGAAACTACGAGCAGTACTTC
j_gene: TRBJ1-1; abundance: many; v_gene: TRBV6-1; d_gene: .; CDR3aa: CASSVQGPEAFF; CDR3nt: TGTGCCAGCAGTGTACAAGGGCCTGAAGCTTTCTTT
j_gene: TRBJ2-7; abundance: many; v_gene: TRBV9; d_gene: TRBD2; CDR3aa: CASSVGSGSSYEQYF; CDR3nt: TGTGCCAGCAGCGTAGGGAGCGGGAGTTCCTACGAGCAGTACTTC
j_gene: TRBJ2-1; abundance: .; v_gene: TRBV11-2; d_gene: TRBD1; CDR3aa: CASSSNRGAPDMAQFF; CDR3nt: TGTGCCAGCAGTTCGAACAGGGGGGCTCCGGACATGGCGCAGTTCTTC
j_gene: TRBJ2-5; abundance: .; v_gene: TRBV5-1; d_gene: TRBD1; CDR3aa: CASSLGGIDRAKGETQYF; CDR3nt: TGCGCCAGCAGCTTGGGGGGGATTGACAGGGCGAAAGGAGAGACCCAGTACTTC
j_gene: TRBJ2-5; abundance: .; v_gene: TRBV4-1; d_gene: .; CDR3aa: CASSLGLRPGETQYF; CDR3nt: TGCGCCAGCAGCCTTGGTTTGCGGCCAGGGGAGACCCAGTACTTC
j_gene: TRBJ1-3; abundance: .; v_gene: TRBV20-1; d_gene: .; CDR3aa: CSAWTTRERGNTIYF; CDR3nt: TGCAGTGCCTGGACGACCCGGGAGCGCGGAAACACCATATATTTT
j_gene: TRBJ2-1; abundance: many; v_gene: TRBV12-3/TRBV12-4; d_gene: .; CDR3aa: CASSFDGRTSYNEQFF; CDR3nt: TGTGCCAGCAGTTTCGATGGAAGGACCTCCTACAATGAGCAGTTCTTC
j_gene: TRBJ2-7; abundance: .; v_gene: TRBV6-1; d_gene: TRBD2; CDR3aa: CASSDPVSGSDEQYF; CDR3nt: TGTGCCAGCAGTGACCCCGTTAGCGGGAGTGACGAGCAGTACTTC
j_gene: TRBJ1-1; abundance: .; v_gene: TRBV10-3; d_gene: TRBD1; CDR3aa: CAISELTGVQGTEAFF; CDR3nt: TGTGCCATCAGTGAGTTGACAGGGGTGCAGGGGACTGAAGCTTTCTTT
j_gene: TRBJ2-1; abundance: .; v_gene: TRBV20-1; d_gene: TRBD2; CDR3aa: CSAWEGLYNEQFF; CDR3nt: TGCAGTGCTTGGGAGGGCCTCTACAATGAGCAGTTCTTC
j_gene: TRBJ2-7; abundance: many; v_gene: TRBV12-3/TRBV12-4; d_gene: .; CDR3aa: CASSFPGTPGEQYF; CDR3nt: TGTGCCAGCAGTTTTCCCGGGACCCCCGGTGAGCAGTACTTC